The 32 T cell receptor beta chains below were found in one sample sequenced in a study of blood T cell repertoires in COVID-19. Profiled with immunoSEQ multiplex PCR; TCRdb holds only in-frame clones, not every one. The sample includes roughly 53,000 clones, 70% to 85% of them seen just once. The sample taken for sequencing was peripheral blood. These receptors all stem from a human donor in a cohort sampled during active COVID-19.

This clone appeared a single time. The V call is TRBV3-1 (or the pseudogene TRBV3-2), the J call TRBJ2-1; D gene uncertain. Germline V gene data show CDR1 as LGHDT and CDR2 as YNNKEL (reference sequence). CDR3 length: 12 residues. Trimming cost V 2 bases and J 5 bases, with 4 bases left between them. The CDR3 DNA reads TGTGCCAGCAGCCAAACTAACAATGAGCAGTTCTTC. Amino acids: CASSQTNNEQFF.

The gene calls are TRBV5-1 and TRBJ1-4, with 8 bases aligning to TRBD1. Germline V gene data show CDR1 as SGHRS and CDR2 as YFSETQ. CDR3 length: 14 amino acids. J lost 7 bases, V lost 2 bases, and 4 bases had no gene match. In DNA form, the CDR3 reads TGCGCCAGCAGCTTAGGACAGGGAGGTGAAAAACTGTTTTTT. It specifies CASSLGQGGEKLFF.

Of note for this clone: This sample also contains other DNA sequences that code for the same CDR3. The chain's CDR3 is CASSSQGYEQYF. For the CDR3, the DNA is TGTGCCAGCAGCTCACAGGGTTACGAGCAGTACTTC. V gene TRBV7-9 combines with J gene TRBJ2-7; possibly TRBD1 for D (6 bases). The CDR3 is 12 residues long. V was clipped by 4 bases and J by 4 bases, with 8 bases between them. Germline V lookup: CDR1 SEHNR, CDR2 FQNEAQ (reference sequence).

This chain links TRBV3-1 (or the pseudogene TRBV3-2) with TRBJ1-1; tentatively, D is TRBD1 (6 bases). The CDR3 sequence is 17 residues long. CDR1 is LGHDT, CDR2 YNNKEL, per germline (reference sequence). V lost 0 bases to trimming and J lost 3 bases, with 17 bases between them. The CDR3 DNA reads as TGTGCCAGCAGCCAAGATTTTACGGGACACGGCGACACTGAAGCTTTCTTT. This encodes CASSQDFTGHGDTEAFF.

This chain links TRBV5-8 with TRBJ2-7, with a possible D match to TRBD2 (5 bases). V was cut by 4 bases and J by 5 bases, with 16 bases left in between. Looked up from germline, CDR1 is SGHTS and CDR2 is YDEGEE. This CDR3 is 14 amino acids long. CDR3 in DNA: TGTGCCAGCAGCATAGCCGGGATCCTCCACGAGCAGTACTTC. Translating gives CASSIAGILHEQYF.

This chain links TRBV5-5 with TRBJ1-5; D perhaps matches TRBD1 (6 bases). Germline V gene lookup returns CDR1 SGHKS and CDR2 YYEKEE (reference sequence). The CDR3 contains 18 residues. V lost 4 bases, J lost 3 bases, and 23 bases lay in between. The CDR3 DNA follows: TGTGCCAGCAGCCTAGAGGGGCAGGGGAAATATTACAATCAGCCCCAGCATTTT. This sequence encodes CASSLEGQGKYYNQPQHF.

The chain couples TRBV6-5 to TRBJ1-3; D is unresolved. Trimming took 2 bases from V and 1 from J, leaving 9 bases between them. Germline V CDR1 and CDR2: MNHEY, SVGAGI. The CDR3 consists of 15 residues. CDR3 bases: TGTGCCAGCAGTTACGTTGGGCAGTCTGGAAACACCATATATTTT. Its protein product is CASSYVGQSGNTIYF.

The chain uses TRBV6-2 or TRBV6-3 and TRBJ2-7; 7 bases line up with TRBD1. The CDR3 covers 15 residues. Germline trimming cut 0 bases from V and 9 bases from J; bases unmatched to any gene: 11. CDR1 and CDR2 (germline): MNHEY, SVGEGT. Written as DNA, the CDR3 is TGTGCCAGCAGTTACTCCCCAGGGGGTGACGTGGGGCAGTACTTC. Translating gives CASSYSPGGDVGQYF.

The chain couples TRBV28 to TRBJ2-5, with 7 bases fitting TRBD2. The CDR3 has 15 amino acids. The germline V gene has CDR1 MDHEN and CDR2 SYDVKM. The V and J ends lost 8 bases and 1 base, in that order; junction bases with no gene match: 10. The CDR3 region has the DNA TGTGCCAGCGGGGTTCCCGGCGGGAGCCAAGAGACCCAGTACTTC. As protein: CASGVPGGSQETQYF.

This chain uses TRBV24-1 with TRBJ2-5; TRBD2 matches 9 bases. CDR1 is KGHDR and CDR2 is SFDVKD in the germline V gene. The CDR3 extends over 16 amino acids. The trim removed 2 bases at V and 5 bases at J, leaving 8 bases unmatched. The CDR3 reads CATSDSRRGGEETQYF. The CDR3 DNA sequence: TGTGCCACCAGTGATTCAAGGCGGGGGGGAGAGGAGACCCAGTACTTC.

The genes are TRBV27 and TRBJ2-1; 12 bases align to TRBD2. The germline gives CDR1 MNHEY, CDR2 SMNVEV (reference sequence). This CDR3 is 15 amino acids long. Trimming at V came to 6 bases and at J to 6 bases, leaving 6 bases not matched to a gene. The CDR3 DNA is TGTGCCAGCAGGCGACTAGCGGGAGCTTTCAATGAGCAGTTCTTC. Translation: CASRRLAGAFNEQFF.

The genes are TRBV18 and TRBJ2-1; D is perhaps TRBD1 (5 bases). Germline assignment: CDR1 KGHSH and CDR2 LQKENI. V lost 2 bases to trimming and J lost 6 bases, with 14 bases between them. The CDR3 spans 15 residues. This CDR3 reads CASSPRTTQGNEQFF. The CDR3 DNA follows: TGTGCCAGCTCACCAAGGACCACCCAGGGCAATGAGCAGTTCTTC.

The V and J genes are TRBV28 and TRBJ1-2, with 7 bases identical to TRBD1. Trimming removed 4 bases from V and 4 bases from J; junction bases left unmatched: 6. Germline-derived CDR1 and CDR2 are MDHEN and SYDVKM. There are 14 residues in the CDR3. CDR3 region: CASSSGQDPYGYTF. In DNA, the CDR3 is TGTGCCAGCAGTTCTGGACAGGATCCCTATGGCTACACCTTC.

The chain couples TRBV18 to TRBJ1-5; D is undetermined. This CDR3 spans 15 amino acids. Trimming removed 2 bases from V and 3 bases from J, with 11 bases in between. Germline lookup yields CDR1 KGHSH and CDR2 LQKENI. The CDR3 bases are TGTGCCAGCTCACCAAGGTTGGGCCCCAATCAGCCCCAGCATTTT. This sequence encodes CASSPRLGPNQPQHF.

This chain links TRBV4-1 with TRBJ1-5, with 9 bases that match TRBD1. Germline CDR1 reads MGHRA; CDR2 reads YSYEKL. CDR3 length: 21 residues. The junction had 19 bases not matched to a gene; V was cut back by 3 bases and J by 1 base. The CDR3 DNA is TGCGCCAGCAGCCAGGCTCCTCCGGGACAGGGAGCTCCGGCGAGCAATCAGCCCCAGCATTTT. The encoded protein is CASSQAPPGQGAPASNQPQHF.

This chain joins TRBV5-1 and TRBJ2-1, with D unclear. Per the germline V gene, CDR1 is SGHRS and CDR2 is YFSETQ. The CDR3 consists of 14 residues. V was trimmed by 4 bases and J by 0 bases, leaving 8 bases between them. CDR3 sequence: CASSGPSSYNEQFF. CDR3 nucleotide sequence: TGCGCCAGCAGCGGGCCAAGCTCCTACAATGAGCAGTTCTTC.

The chain is built from TRBV7-2 and TRBJ2-2; D gene uncertain. The V end lost 8 bases, the J end lost 0 bases, and 10 bases lay between the germline ends. The CDR3 length is 14 residues. In germline, CDR1 is SGHTA, CDR2 FQGNSA. In nucleotides, the CDR3 is TGTGCCAGCTGCGACACCCCGAACACCGGGGAGCTGTTTTTT. Protein product: CASCDTPNTGELFF. The complete variable domain, with remaining parts taken from reference TRBV7-2 and TRBJ2-2, reads GAGVSQSPSNKVTEKGKDVELRCDPISGHTALYWYRQSLGQGLEFLIYFQGNSAPDKSGLPSDRFSAERTGGSVSTLTIQRTQQEDSAVYLCASCDTPNTGELFFGEGSRLTVL.

The rearrangement joins TRBV7-8 to TRBJ2-5; 8 bases are a match to TRBD2. CDR1 is SGHVS and CDR2 is FQNEAQ in the germline V gene. Unmatched junction bases numbered 0, after V lost 2 bases and J lost 7 bases. The CDR3 totals 12 residues. The CDR3 coding sequence is TGTGCCAGCAGCTTAAGCGGGAGGACCCAGTACTTC. Protein product: CASSLSGRTQYF.

This clone occurred a few times. The V call is TRBV5-4, the J call TRBJ2-7; D remains unclear. This CDR3 contains 13 residues. Germline CDR1 SGHNT, CDR2 YYREEE (reference sequence). V was pared by 0 bases and J by 3 bases, with 7 bases between. The CDR3 sequence is CASSLEPYYEQYF. The CDR3 coding sequence is TGTGCCAGCAGCTTGGAGCCTTACTACGAGCAGTACTTC.

The V and J genes are TRBV6-2 or TRBV6-3 and TRBJ2-1; TRBD2 matches at 9 bases. Unmatched junction bases numbered 20, after V lost 6 bases and J lost 5 bases. Per the germline V gene, CDR1 is MNHEY and CDR2 is SVGEGT. The CDR3 contains 19 residues. CDR3: CASSLDRAVRLAGNNEQFF. DNA of the CDR3: TGTGCCAGCAGCCTCGACAGGGCCGTTCGCCTAGCGGGGAACAATGAGCAGTTCTTC.

V gene TRBV11-2 combines with J gene TRBJ2-3; possibly TRBD2 for D (6 bases). CDR1 and CDR2 from the germline V gene are SGHAT and FQNNGV. V lost 6 bases to trimming and J lost 1 base, with 14 bases between them. There are 15 residues in the CDR3. The CDR3 DNA follows: TGTGCCAGCAGTTCCCAGGCTAGCGGCACAGATACGCAGTATTTT. This encodes CASSSQASGTDTQYF. Using reference TRBV11-2 and TRBJ2-3 for the parts outside the CDR3, the full variable domain is EAGVAQSPRYKIIEKRQSVAFWCNPISGHATLYWYQQILGQGPKLLIQFQNNGVVDDSQLPKDRFSAERLKGVDSTLKIQPAKLEDSAVYLCASSSQASGTDTQYFGPGTRLTVL.

The gene calls are TRBV7-2 and TRBJ2-2; the D is unclear. The CDR3 runs 17 residues. The V and J ends lost 2 bases and 6 bases respectively, with 19 bases between them. CDR1 is SGHTA, CDR2 FQGNSA, per germline. CDR3 sequence: CASSLQKPMLGAGELFF. CDR3 DNA sequence: TGTGCCAGCAGCTTACAGAAACCTATGCTCGGAGCCGGGGAGCTGTTTTTT.

The V gene is TRBV15, the J gene TRBJ2-7; D may be TRBD1 (6 bases). The germline V and J ends were trimmed by 1 base and 7 bases, with 17 bases remaining between them. CDR1 and CDR2 (germline): LNHNV, YYDKDF (reference sequence). CDR3 length equals 15 residues. The chain's CDR3 is CATSRGRTDNLEQYF. DNA for the CDR3: TGTGCCACCAGCAGAGGGAGGACAGATAATTTAGAGCAGTACTTC.

The V gene is TRBV2, the J gene TRBJ1-1; 8 positions agree with TRBD1. The V gene's germline CDR1 is SNHLY and CDR2 FYNNEI. J lost 5 bases, V lost 10 bases, and 15 bases had no gene match. The CDR3 contains 15 residues. Written as DNA, the CDR3 is TGTGCCACCCGACAGGGGTTTATTTTAAGAACTGAAGCTTTCTTT. Protein: CATRQGFILRTEAFF.

The gene calls are TRBV12-3 or TRBV12-4 and TRBJ1-2; D might be TRBD1 (5 bases). Trimming removed 5 bases at V and 5 bases at J, with 9 bases between. The CDR3 is 12 residues long. CDR3 sequence: CASSLDTYGYTF. CDR3 DNA sequence: TGTGCCAGCAGTCTGGACACGTATGGCTACACCTTC.

CDR3 sequence (DNA): TGTGCCAGCAGTTACGCGGGACAGGGTACCTACGAGCAGTACTTC. This gives the protein CASSYAGQGTYEQYF. V usage is TRBV6-2 or TRBV6-3 and J usage is TRBJ2-7; 9 bases agree with TRBD1. This CDR3 has 15 amino acids. Germline CDR1 MNHEY, CDR2 SVGEGT. V gave up 2 bases and J gave up 2 bases; unmatched junction bases: 4.

V is TRBV29-1 and J is TRBJ1-2, with no clear D. The germline CDR1 and CDR2 sequences are SQVTM and ANQGSEA. The CDR3 runs to 12 residues. V shed 8 bases and J shed 6 bases, with 16 bases lying between them. The CDR3 region has the DNA TGCAGCTACGGAGCGGGGAGGAATGGCTACACCTTC. Translating it yields CSYGAGRNGYTF.

The V gene is TRBV7-2, the J gene TRBJ2-1, with TRBD2 matching over 11 bases. V gave up 4 bases and J gave up 4 bases; unmatched junction bases: 6. Per germline, CDR1 SGHTA and CDR2 FQGNSA. The CDR3 length is 16 residues. The CDR3: CASSSYWTSGYNEQFF. CDR3 in DNA: TGTGCCAGCAGCTCCTACTGGACTAGCGGGTACAATGAGCAGTTCTTC.

For the CDR3, the DNA is TGTGCCAGCAGTTACGACGGGACTAGCAACGAGCAGTACTTC. Translated, it gives CASSYDGTSNEQYF. This chain uses TRBV6-5 with TRBJ2-7, with 9 bases matching TRBD2. This CDR3 has 14 amino acids. Trimming cost V 2 bases and J 5 bases; bases outside gene matches: 4. In germline, CDR1 is MNHEY, CDR2 SVGAGI.

V gene TRBV18 combines with J gene TRBJ1-2; D gene unclear. The CDR3 length is 16 residues. The V end was cut by 2 bases, the J end by 8 bases, with 21 bases between. CDR1 and CDR2 (germline): KGHSH, LQKENI. CDR3 coding DNA: TGTGCCAGCTCACCAACTCGGCAGGTTGGGTATCAAGGCTACACCTTC. This sequence encodes CASSPTRQVGYQGYTF.

The J gene is TRBJ1-6, the V gene TRBV5-1, with 7 bases identical to TRBD1. The J segment lost 7 bases and the V segment lost 3 bases, leaving 7 bases of the junction unmatched. The CDR3 has 15 amino acids. CDR1 is SGHRS, CDR2 YFSETQ, per germline. CDR3 DNA sequence: TGCGCCAGCAGCTCATCCGGGACAGCAAATTCACCCCTCCACTTT. Translation: CASSSSGTANSPLHF.

In this sample, this clone turned up a few times. This chain uses TRBV7-3 with TRBJ2-7; TRBD2 aligns across 7 bases. In germline, CDR1 is SGHTA, CDR2 FQGTGA. V lost 0 bases and J lost 6; bases outside the gene matches: 17. The CDR3 is made up of 18 amino acids. The CDR3 spells CASSLTSHSAGVLSEQYF. CDR3 nucleotides: TGTGCCAGCAGCTTAACTTCCCATTCGGCGGGAGTCCTATCCGAGCAGTACTTC.